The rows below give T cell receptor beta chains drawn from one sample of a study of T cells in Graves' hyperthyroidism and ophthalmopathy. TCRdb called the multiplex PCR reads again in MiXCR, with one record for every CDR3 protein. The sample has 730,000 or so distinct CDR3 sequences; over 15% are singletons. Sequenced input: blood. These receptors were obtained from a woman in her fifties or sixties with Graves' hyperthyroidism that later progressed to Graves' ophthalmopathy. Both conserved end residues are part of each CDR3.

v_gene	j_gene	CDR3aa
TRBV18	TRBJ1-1	CASSPGPTLMNTEAFF
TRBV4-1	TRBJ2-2	CASSQHLGQGVKELFF
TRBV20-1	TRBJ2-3	CSARDERSSGDVDTQYF
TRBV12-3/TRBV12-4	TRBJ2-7	CASSLSAVEQYF
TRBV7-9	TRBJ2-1	CASSSRDRVRNEQFF
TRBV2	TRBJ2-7	CASSLLNGGYEQYF
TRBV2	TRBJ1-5	CASSEEGVEQPQHF
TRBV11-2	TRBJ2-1	CASSSLSSYNEQFF
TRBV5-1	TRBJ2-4	CASSRDRVGGIQYF
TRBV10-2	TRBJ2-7	CASRWDKISYEQYF
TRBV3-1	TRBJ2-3	CASSQDIRTGSSDTQYF
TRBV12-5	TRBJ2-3	CASALGGAMDTQYF
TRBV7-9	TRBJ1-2	CASSSNEIGNLYGYTF
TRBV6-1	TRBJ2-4	CASSETPAAKNIQYF
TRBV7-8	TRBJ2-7	CASSLGRISEQYF
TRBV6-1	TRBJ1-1	CASSYNGQGAGTEAFF
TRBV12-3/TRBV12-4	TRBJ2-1	CASSVLAGGRRGYNEQFF
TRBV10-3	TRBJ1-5	CAISAGPGDQPQHF
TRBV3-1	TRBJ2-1	CASSQGAYYPEQFF
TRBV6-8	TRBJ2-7	CASSWTSGIPYEQYF
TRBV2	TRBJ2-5	CASSEAWWGTAKETQYF
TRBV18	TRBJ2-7	CASSPDLYEQYF
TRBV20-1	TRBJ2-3	CSARQVLADTQYF
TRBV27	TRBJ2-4	CASRGSGKNIQYF
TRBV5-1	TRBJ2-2	CASSPPGLAGVGGGLFF
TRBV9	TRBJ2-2	CASSATSGANTGELFF
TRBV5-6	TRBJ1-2	CASSHRQTGYTF
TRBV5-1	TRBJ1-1	CASSITGARGTEAFF
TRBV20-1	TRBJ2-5	CSASLVGQPQETQYF
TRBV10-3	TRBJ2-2	CAISESDRFGGAGELFF
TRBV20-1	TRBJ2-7	CSARDLSRRPYEQYF
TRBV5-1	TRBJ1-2	CASSLGDGYGYTF
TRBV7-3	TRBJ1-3	CASSGRDSQGTGNTIYF
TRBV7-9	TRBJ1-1	CASSLGPLILMNTEAFF
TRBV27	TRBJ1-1	CATKTGYTEAFF
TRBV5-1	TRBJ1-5	CASSLETGVNQPQHF
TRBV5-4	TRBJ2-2	CASSQTAMNTGELFF
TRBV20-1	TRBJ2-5	CSAEGDRGQETQYF
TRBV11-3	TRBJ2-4	CASSLGQRNIQYF
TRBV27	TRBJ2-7	CASSQWDSSYEQYF
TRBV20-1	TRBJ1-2	CSASGQDFYGYTF